This TCR beta chain appears in the sequencing data of a study of T cells in women clearing cervical HPV infection. In the study overall: Case blood was drawn when the lesion was first found; control blood after infection became undetectable. Cases' blood sampling followed lesion detection by median about 150 days (90 to 200). Whole-study results and caveats: Associations may precede or follow infection; HPV-specific or memory T cells were not isolated. Richness plus V gene abundances separated cases from controls with AUC about 0.8.

Notes on this clone: The antigen is unknown. The observed sequence ends 3 residues before the CDR3 terminus, with the missing tail filled in from the germline J gene.

Data came from immunoSEQ multiplex PCR; TCRdb stores just in-frame clones and leaves some out. Recorded for this sample: approximately 35,000 clones. J gave up 3 bases and V 7 bases, and 7 bases lay outside the gene matches. The V gene's germline CDR1 is LNHDA and CDR2 SQIVND (reference sequence). CDR3 length: 18 residues. The J gene is TRBJ2-6, the V gene TRBV19, with 15 bases aligning to TRBD2. The receptor was isolated from a woman between 18 and 75 years old with a cervical HPV16 infection that either progressed to CIN3+ or cleared (not recorded which). The sequencing input was blood buffy coat. CDR3 residues: CASTGLAGGTRGANVLTF. The CDR3 DNA, read in part, is TGTGCCAGTACGGGACTAGCGGGAGGAACTCGTGGGGCCAACGTC.